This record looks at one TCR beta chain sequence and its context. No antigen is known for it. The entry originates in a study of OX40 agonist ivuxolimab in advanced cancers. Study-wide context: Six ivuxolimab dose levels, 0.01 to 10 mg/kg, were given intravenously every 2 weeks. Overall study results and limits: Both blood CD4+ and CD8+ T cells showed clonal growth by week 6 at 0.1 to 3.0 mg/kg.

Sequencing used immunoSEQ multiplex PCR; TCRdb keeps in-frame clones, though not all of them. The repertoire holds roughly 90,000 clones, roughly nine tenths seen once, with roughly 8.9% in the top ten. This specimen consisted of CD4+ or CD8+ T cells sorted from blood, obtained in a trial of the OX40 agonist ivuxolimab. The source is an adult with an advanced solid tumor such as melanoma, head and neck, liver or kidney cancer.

The CDR3 sequence is CASKREETQYF. In nucleotides, the CDR3 is TGTGCCAGCAAGCGGGAGGAGACCCAGTACTTC. The chain couples TRBV27 to TRBJ2-5; 8 nucleotides line up with TRBD2. The CDR3 sequence is 11 residues long. With V trimmed by 7 bases and J by 5 bases, 0 bases remained unmatched. In germline, CDR1 is MNHEY, CDR2 SMNVEV (reference sequence).